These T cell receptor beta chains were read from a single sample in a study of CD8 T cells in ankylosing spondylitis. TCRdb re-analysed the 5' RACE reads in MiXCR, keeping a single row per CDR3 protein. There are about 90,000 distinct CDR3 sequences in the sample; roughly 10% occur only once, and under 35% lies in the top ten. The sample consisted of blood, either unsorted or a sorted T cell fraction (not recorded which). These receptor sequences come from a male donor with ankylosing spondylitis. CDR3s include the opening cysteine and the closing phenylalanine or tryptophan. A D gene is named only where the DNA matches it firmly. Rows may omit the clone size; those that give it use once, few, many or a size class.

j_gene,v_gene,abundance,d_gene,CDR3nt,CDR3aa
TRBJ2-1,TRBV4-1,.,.,TGCGCCAGCAGCCCCCATGGAAGGGGACGGACAGAGACCTACAATGAGCAGTTCTTC,CASSPHGRGRTETYNEQFF
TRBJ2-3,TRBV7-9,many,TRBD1,TGTGCCAGCAGCTTAGTACAGGGGGCGCACACAGATACGCAGTATTTT,CASSLVQGAHTDTQYF
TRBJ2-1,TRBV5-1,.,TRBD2,TGCGCCAGCAGCCGACTAGCGGGAGGGCCAGATGAGCAGTTCTTC,CASSRLAGGPDEQFF
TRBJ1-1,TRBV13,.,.,TGTGCCAGCAGGTTGACAAACCTGGGGGGCACTGAAGCTTTCTTT,CASRLTNLGGTEAFF
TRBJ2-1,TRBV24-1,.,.,TGTGCCACCCCTGGGGCCTACAATGAGCAGTTCTTC,CATPGAYNEQFF
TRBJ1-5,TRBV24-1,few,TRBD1,TGTGCCACCAGTGGGACAGGGGGTAATCAGCCCCAGCATTTT,CATSGTGGNQPQHF
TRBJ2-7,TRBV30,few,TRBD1,TGTGCCTGGAGTAGCGACAGGGTCCACGAGCAGTACTTC,CAWSSDRVHEQYF
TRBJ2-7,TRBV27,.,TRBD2,TGTGCCAGCAGTGAGCGGGAGGATCGGGCTAACGAGCAGTACTTC,CASSEREDRANEQYF
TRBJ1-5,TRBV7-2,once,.,TGTGCCAGCAGCCCAAGACAGGAATATAGCAATCAGCCCCAGCATTTT,CASSPRQEYSNQPQHF
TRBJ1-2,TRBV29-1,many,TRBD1,TGCAGCGTTGAAGATAGCGGGACAGGGGATGGCTACACCTTC,CSVEDSGTGDGYTF
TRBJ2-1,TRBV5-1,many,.,TGCGCCAGCAGCTTGTCAGGATTAGCGGCCAATGAGCAGTTCTTC,CASSLSGLAANEQFF
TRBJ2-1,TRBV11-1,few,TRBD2,TGTGCCAGCAGCTTCCGCGCGGGAGCTGTGAACAATGAGCAGTTCTTC,CASSFRAGAVNNEQFF
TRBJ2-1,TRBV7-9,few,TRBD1,TGTGCCAGCAGCTTAATGGGACAGGGGGTCTACAATGAGCAGTTCTTC,CASSLMGQGVYNEQFF
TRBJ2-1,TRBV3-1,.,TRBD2,TGTGCCAGCAGCCAAGATCTAGCGGGAAATGAGCAGTTCTTC,CASSQDLAGNEQFF
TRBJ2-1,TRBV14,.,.,TGTGCCAGCAGCCAAGTGGCCGGGACCTTCGCGCCCCGTCGATTCTTC,CASSQVAGTFAPRRFF
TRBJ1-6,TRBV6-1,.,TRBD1,TGTGCCAGCAGTGAAGAGGTTCTAACAGGGGTCGGCTCCTATAATTCACCCCTCCACTTT,CASSEEVLTGVGSYNSPLHF
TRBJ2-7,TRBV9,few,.,TGTGCCAGCAGCGGACCGACTCTAGCGCGGCAGTACTTC,CASSGPTLARQYF
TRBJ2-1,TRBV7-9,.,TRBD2,TGTGCCAGCAGCCCCCGGGGGACTAGAGGCGCTTATGAGCAGTTCTTC,CASSPRGTRGAYEQFF
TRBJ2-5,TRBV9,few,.,TGTGCCAGCAGCGTATCGAGTCAAGAGACCCAGTACTTC,CASSVSSQETQYF
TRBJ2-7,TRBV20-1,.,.,TGCAGTGCTAGAGATCTTGGGGGAGCGACCTACGAGCAGTACTTC,CSARDLGGATYEQYF
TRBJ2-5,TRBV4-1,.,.,TGCGCCAGCAGCCAAACGGGCGGGACTGAAGAGACCCAGTACTTC,CASSQTGGTEETQYF
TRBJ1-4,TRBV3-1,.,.,TGTGCCAGCAGCCAGAGGACTCTCCCAGCCGCGGCTGAAAAACTGTTTTTT,CASSQRTLPAAAEKLFF
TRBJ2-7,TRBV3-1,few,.,TGTGCCAGCAGCCAAGGCCTATCCCCCTACTACGAGCAGTACTTC,CASSQGLSPYYEQYF
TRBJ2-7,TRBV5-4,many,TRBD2,TGTGCCAGCAGCTCCTTGACTAGCGGGATCCGGGAGCAGTACTTC,CASSSLTSGIREQYF
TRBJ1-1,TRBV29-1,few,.,TGCAGCGTTGGGGGACTTGAAGCTTTCTTT,CSVGGLEAFF
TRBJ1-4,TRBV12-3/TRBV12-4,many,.,TGTGCCAGCAGTTTGAATCCGAGAGAAAAACTGTTTTTT,CASSLNPREKLFF
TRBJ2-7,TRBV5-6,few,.,TGTGCCAGCAGCTCGGACAGCAACTACGAGCAGTACTTC,CASSSDSNYEQYF
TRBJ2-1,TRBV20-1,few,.,TGCAGTGCTAGGGGAACGACTTCCAGGACCAATGAGCAGTTCTTC,CSARGTTSRTNEQFF
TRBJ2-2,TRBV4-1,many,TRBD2,TGCGCCAGCAGCCAAGCACGGACTAGCGGGAGTTCTGCCGGGGAGCTGTTTTTT,CASSQARTSGSSAGELFF
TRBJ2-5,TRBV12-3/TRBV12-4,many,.,TGTGCCAGCAGTCCGCATGGGGCCAGAGCTCAAGATGCCCAGTACTTC,CASSPHGARAQDAQYF
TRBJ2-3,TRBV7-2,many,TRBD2,TGTGCCAGCAGCCCTGGACTAGCGGGGGGAAATACGCAGTATTTT,CASSPGLAGGNTQYF
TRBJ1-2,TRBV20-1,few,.,TGCAGTGCTAGAGAGCAGGCTAACTATGGCTACACCTTC,CSAREQANYGYTF
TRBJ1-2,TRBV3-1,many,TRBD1,TGTGCCAGCAGCCGCCGGACAGGGGAAAACTATGGCTACACCTTC,CASSRRTGENYGYTF
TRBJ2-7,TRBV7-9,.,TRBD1,TGTGCCAGCAGCGTTCCGGGACAGGAGATATACGAGCAGTACTTC,CASSVPGQEIYEQYF
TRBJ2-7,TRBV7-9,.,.,TGTGCCAGCAGCTTCGATCGGGACACTTTCTACGAGCAGTACTTC,CASSFDRDTFYEQYF
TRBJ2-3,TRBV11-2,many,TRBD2,TGTGCCAGCAGCTTCCGGGGGAGGGACTCGACAGATACGCAGTATTTT,CASSFRGRDSTDTQYF